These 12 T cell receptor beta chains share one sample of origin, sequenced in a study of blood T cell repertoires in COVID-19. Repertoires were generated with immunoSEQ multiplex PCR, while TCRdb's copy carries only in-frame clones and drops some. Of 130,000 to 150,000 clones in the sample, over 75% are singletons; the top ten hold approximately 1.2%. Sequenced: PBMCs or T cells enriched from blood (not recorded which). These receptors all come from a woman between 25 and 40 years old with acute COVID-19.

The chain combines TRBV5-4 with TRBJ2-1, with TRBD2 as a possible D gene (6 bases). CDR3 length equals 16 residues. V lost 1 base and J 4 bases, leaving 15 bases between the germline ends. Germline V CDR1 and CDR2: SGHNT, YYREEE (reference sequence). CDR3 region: CASSLSLAPEYNEQFF. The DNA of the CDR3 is TGTGCCAGCAGCTTGTCCCTAGCGCCAGAATACAATGAGCAGTTCTTC.

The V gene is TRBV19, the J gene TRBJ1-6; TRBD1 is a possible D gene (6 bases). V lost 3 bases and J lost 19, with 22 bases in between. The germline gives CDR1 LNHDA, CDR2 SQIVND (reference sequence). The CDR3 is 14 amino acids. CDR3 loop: CASSIKGTGTPLHF. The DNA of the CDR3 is TGTGCCAGTAGTATTAAAGGCACCGGGACACCTCTTCACTTT. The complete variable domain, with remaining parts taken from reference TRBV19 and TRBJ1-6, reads DGGITQSPKYLFRKEGQNVTLSCEQNLNHDAMYWYRQDPGQGLRLIYYSQIVNDFQKGDIAEGYSVSREKKESFPLTVTSAQKNPTAFYLCASSIKGTGTPLHFGNGTRLTVT.

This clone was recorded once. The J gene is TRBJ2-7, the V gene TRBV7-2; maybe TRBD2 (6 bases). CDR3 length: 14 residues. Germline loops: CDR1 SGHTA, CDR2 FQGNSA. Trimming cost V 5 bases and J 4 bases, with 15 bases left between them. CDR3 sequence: CASSTTRDGYEQYF. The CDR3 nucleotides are TGTGCCAGCAGCACGACTAGAGATGGGTACGAGCAGTACTTC.

The CDR3: CASTPRLLYNEQFF. CDR3 sequence (DNA): TGTGCCAGCACCCCCCGACTCCTCTACAATGAGCAGTTCTTC. This chain connects TRBV7-2 to TRBJ2-1; D remains unclear. V was pared by 7 bases and J by 3 bases, with 13 bases between. CDR1 is SGHTA and CDR2 is FQGNSA in the germline V gene. The length of the CDR3 is 14 residues. The variable domain in full, with the rest retrieved from reference TRBV7-2 and TRBJ2-1, is GAGVSQSPSNKVTEKGKDVELRCDPISGHTALYWYRQSLGQGLEFLIYFQGNSAPDKSGLPSDRFSAERTGGSVSTLTIQRTQQEDSAVYLCASTPRLLYNEQFFGPGTRLTVL.

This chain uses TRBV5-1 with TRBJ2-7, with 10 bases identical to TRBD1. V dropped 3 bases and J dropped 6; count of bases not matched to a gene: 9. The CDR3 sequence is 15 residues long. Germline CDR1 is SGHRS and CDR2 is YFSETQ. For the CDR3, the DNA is TGCGCCAGCAGCTGGACCGGGACAGGGGATGCCGAGCAGTACTTC. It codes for CASSWTGTGDAEQYF.

CDR3 DNA sequence: TGTGCCAGCAGCGCCCGCTCGGGACTAGCTTTCTACGAGCAGTACTTC. Its translation is CASSARSGLAFYEQYF. This chain connects TRBV9 to TRBJ2-7, with 9 bases fitting TRBD2. Trimming at V came to 3 bases and at J to 3 bases, leaving 10 bases not matched to a gene. Germline V gene lookup returns CDR1 SGDLS and CDR2 YYNGEE. The CDR3 spans 16 residues.

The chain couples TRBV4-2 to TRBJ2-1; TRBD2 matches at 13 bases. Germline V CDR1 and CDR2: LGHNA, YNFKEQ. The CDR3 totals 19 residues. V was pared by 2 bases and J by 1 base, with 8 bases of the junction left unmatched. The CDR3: CASSQWTSGSLLSYNEQFF. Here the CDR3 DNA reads TGTGCCAGCAGCCAATGGACTAGCGGGAGCCTCCTTTCCTACAATGAGCAGTTCTTC.

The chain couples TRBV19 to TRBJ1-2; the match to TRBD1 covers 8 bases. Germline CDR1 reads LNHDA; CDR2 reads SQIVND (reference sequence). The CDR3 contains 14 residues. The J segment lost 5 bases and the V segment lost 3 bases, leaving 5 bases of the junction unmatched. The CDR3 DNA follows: TGTGCCAGTAGTATCGGACAGGGAAGGTATGGCTACACCTTC. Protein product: CASSIGQGRYGYTF.

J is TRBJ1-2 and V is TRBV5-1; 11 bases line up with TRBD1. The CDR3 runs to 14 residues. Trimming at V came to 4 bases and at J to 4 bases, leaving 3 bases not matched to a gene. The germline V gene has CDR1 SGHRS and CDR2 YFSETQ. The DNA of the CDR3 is TGCGCCAGCAGCCCCGGGACAGGGGGCTATGGCTACACCTTC. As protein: CASSPGTGGYGYTF. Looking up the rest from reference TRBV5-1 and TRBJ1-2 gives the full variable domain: KAGVTQTPRYLIKTRGQQVTLSCSPISGHRSVSWYQQTPGQGLQFLFEYFSETQRNKGNFPGRFSGRQFSNSRSEMNVSTLELGDSALYLCASSPGTGGYGYTFGSGTRLTVV.

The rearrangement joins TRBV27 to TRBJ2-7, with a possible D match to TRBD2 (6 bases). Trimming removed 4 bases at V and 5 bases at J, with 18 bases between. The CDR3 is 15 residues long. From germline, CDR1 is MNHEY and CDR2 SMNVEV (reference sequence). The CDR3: CASSWRGGVADEQYF. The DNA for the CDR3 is TGTGCCAGCAGTTGGAGAGGAGGGGTAGCGGACGAGCAGTACTTC.

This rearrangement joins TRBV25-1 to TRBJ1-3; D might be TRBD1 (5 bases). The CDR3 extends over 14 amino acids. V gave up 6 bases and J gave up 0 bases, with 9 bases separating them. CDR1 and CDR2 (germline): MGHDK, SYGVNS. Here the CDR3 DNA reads TGTGCCAGCAGGGACACTCACTCTGGAAACACCATATATTTT. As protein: CASRDTHSGNTIYF.

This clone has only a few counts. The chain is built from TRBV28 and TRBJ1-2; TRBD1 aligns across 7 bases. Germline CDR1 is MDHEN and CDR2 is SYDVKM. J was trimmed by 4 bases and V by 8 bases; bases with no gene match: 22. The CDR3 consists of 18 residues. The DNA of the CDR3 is TGTGCCAGCTCTGAACCCGGGACAGCCAATCTAGGTGGCTATGGCTACACCTTC. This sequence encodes CASSEPGTANLGGYGYTF.